The sequence of this TCR beta chain was determined in a study of T cell responses to AZD1222 COVID-19 vaccine. The assay was immunoSEQ multiplex PCR, and TCRdb's table has in-frame clones only and misses some. This sample carries about 150,000 clones, 70% to 90% of them seen once, and the ten largest clones take over 6%. This clone has a single count. The CDR3 spans 15 residues. V lost 0 bases to trimming and J lost 2 bases, with 11 bases between them. Germline V lookup: CDR1 MGHRA, CDR2 YSYEKL. The sample here was peripheral blood, taken after recovery from COVID-19. The sequence was obtained from an adult who had recovered from COVID-19. The V gene is TRBV4-1, the J gene TRBJ2-7; the D is unclear. The CDR3 DNA follows: TGCGCCAGCAGCCAAGATTTCGGCGGTCCCTACGAGCAGTACTTC. Translated, it gives CASSQDFGGPYEQYF.